This T cell receptor (beta chain) was observed in a study of CD8 T cells in ankylosing spondylitis. Study results and limitations: Seemingly characteristic of ankylosing spondylitis blood was a TCR beta motif consisting of several highly homologous variants. Clones linked to disease were reported to show significant enrichment in matched ankylosing spondylitis synovial fluid. Peripheral blood samples showed relatively rare disease-linked clones, and these clones were CD8+. Reactive arthritis synovial fluid and blood were previously reported to contain some motif variants.

Each CDR3 protein gets one entry after TCRdb re-called the 5' RACE reads with MiXCR. The data hold fewer than 200,000 distinct CDR3 sequences, with 9.8% observed a single time. This clonotype has just a few counts. Its antigen is undetermined. Germline CDR1 is LGHDT and CDR2 is YNNKEL (reference sequence). The CDR3 spans 12 residues. V lost 5 bases and J 5 bases, leaving 10 bases between the germline ends. The rearrangement joins TRBV3-1 to TRBJ2-7, with D hard to call. The sequencing sample was made of blood, either unsorted or a sorted T cell fraction (not recorded which). This sequence originates from a female donor with ankylosing spondylitis or in good health (not recorded which). CDR3 loop: CASSVRKDEQYF. The CDR3 DNA reads as TGTGCCAGCAGCGTTAGGAAGGACGAGCAGTACTTC.